This paragraph covers one TCR beta chain sequence. Cohort assignment relied on participant-reported clinical history. Germline lookup yields CDR1 SGHDT and CDR2 YYEEEE. This CDR3 spans 14 amino acids. V was pared by 5 bases and J by 4 bases, with 7 bases of the junction left unmatched. These data are taken from a study of blood T cell repertoires in COVID-19. The overall study: T cells, B-cell-depleted T cells, or PBMCs provided the cDNA or gDNA that served as material.

Study processing details: For nucleated cells, counts were estimated from reference gene primer amplification. Clones were read by immunoSEQ multiplex PCR, and TCRdb kept only the in-frame ones, dropping some. V and J calls plus clone size are reproduced from that table; the DNA served to infer D and trimming. The profile shows roughly 250,000 clones, about 82% of them singletons. This TCR came from a woman in her fifties or sixties who had recovered from COVID-19. The chain has TRBV5-6 and TRBJ1-1, with 8 bases that match TRBD1. The sequenced material came from PBMCs or T cells enriched from blood (not recorded which). The CDR3 DNA reads as TGTGCCAGCAGAAAGACAGGGGTTGTCACTGAAGCTTTCTTT. Translation gives CASRKTGVVTEAFF.